This is a list of T cell receptor beta chains from one sample in a study of blood T cell repertoires in COVID-19. The method was immunoSEQ multiplex PCR; TCRdb's version includes in-frame clones alone and lacks a portion of them. The sample has about 49,000 clones, 70% to 85% seen once. The sequencing sample was made of peripheral blood. These receptors all come from a human donor in a cohort sampled during active COVID-19. Each CDR3 is given with its conserved first and last residue. The order of the fields is J gene, V gene, clone size, D gene, CDR3 protein. A D gene is named only where the DNA matches it firmly. Expanded clones get a size class; other rows say once, few or many, or leave the size out.

j_gene: TRBJ1-5; v_gene: TRBV11-2; abundance: few; d_gene: NA; CDR3aa: CASSLELAQPQHF
j_gene: TRBJ1-3; v_gene: TRBV4-3; abundance: NA; d_gene: NA; CDR3aa: CASSQVRVSSGNTIYF
j_gene: TRBJ2-7; v_gene: TRBV5-1; abundance: NA; d_gene: NA; CDR3aa: CASSLGSGWSYEQYF
j_gene: TRBJ2-7; v_gene: TRBV6-5; abundance: NA; d_gene: TRBD2; CDR3aa: CASTLAGTYEQYF
j_gene: TRBJ1-2; v_gene: TRBV2; abundance: NA; d_gene: TRBD1; CDR3aa: CASSATGEEGYTF
j_gene: TRBJ2-1; v_gene: TRBV5-1; abundance: NA; d_gene: NA; CDR3aa: CASTRRRGNEQFF
j_gene: TRBJ2-3; v_gene: TRBV5-1; abundance: NA; d_gene: TRBD1; CDR3aa: CASSLFGRGTDTQYF
j_gene: TRBJ1-1; v_gene: TRBV6-1; abundance: NA; d_gene: NA; CDR3aa: CASRTQGNTEAFF
j_gene: TRBJ1-5; v_gene: TRBV18; abundance: NA; d_gene: NA; CDR3aa: CASSPGRDSNQPQHF
j_gene: TRBJ1-1; v_gene: TRBV28; abundance: once; d_gene: NA; CDR3aa: CASSAPGEGTEAFF
j_gene: TRBJ1-1; v_gene: TRBV7-3; abundance: once; d_gene: NA; CDR3aa: CASRGAEPNTEAFF
j_gene: TRBJ1-1; v_gene: TRBV5-1; abundance: NA; d_gene: NA; CDR3aa: CASSQEQVNTEAFF
j_gene: TRBJ1-1; v_gene: TRBV3-1/TRBV3-2; abundance: NA; d_gene: NA; CDR3aa: CASSQGGRNTEAFF
j_gene: TRBJ2-2; v_gene: TRBV2; abundance: NA; d_gene: NA; CDR3aa: CASRTMGAVTGELFF
j_gene: TRBJ2-7; v_gene: TRBV4-3; abundance: NA; d_gene: TRBD2; CDR3aa: CASSQEIGAGVSVYEQYF
j_gene: TRBJ2-3; v_gene: TRBV27; abundance: NA; d_gene: TRBD2; CDR3aa: CASRRLAGVNGDTQYF
j_gene: TRBJ1-1; v_gene: TRBV28; abundance: NA; d_gene: NA; CDR3aa: CASSPETGNTEAFF
j_gene: TRBJ2-7; v_gene: TRBV5-4; abundance: NA; d_gene: NA; CDR3aa: CASSRRQVDHEQYF
j_gene: TRBJ1-1; v_gene: TRBV5-6; abundance: NA; d_gene: NA; CDR3aa: CASSLGRADKAFF
j_gene: TRBJ2-3; v_gene: TRBV7-2; abundance: NA; d_gene: TRBD1; CDR3aa: CASSLVPQGATDTQYF
j_gene: TRBJ1-4; v_gene: TRBV3-1/TRBV3-2; abundance: NA; d_gene: TRBD1; CDR3aa: CASSPYGQGKNEKLFF
j_gene: TRBJ1-1; v_gene: TRBV5-4; abundance: NA; d_gene: NA; CDR3aa: CASSYGLSPTEAFF
j_gene: TRBJ1-4; v_gene: TRBV5-6; abundance: few; d_gene: TRBD1; CDR3aa: CASSYKTGATNEKLFF
j_gene: TRBJ1-1; v_gene: TRBV7-8; abundance: NA; d_gene: TRBD1; CDR3aa: CASSIRQGRSDTEAFF
j_gene: TRBJ2-3; v_gene: TRBV5-6; abundance: NA; d_gene: TRBD2; CDR3aa: CASSYSGKDTDTQYF
j_gene: TRBJ2-1; v_gene: TRBV3-1/TRBV3-2; abundance: NA; d_gene: TRBD1; CDR3aa: CASSRFTGGTEQFF
j_gene: TRBJ1-5; v_gene: TRBV7-9; abundance: few; d_gene: TRBD1; CDR3aa: CASSLAQGENQPQHF
j_gene: TRBJ2-3; v_gene: TRBV30; abundance: NA; d_gene: TRBD2; CDR3aa: CAWSWLAGAGGRTDTQYF
j_gene: TRBJ2-1; v_gene: TRBV5-1; abundance: NA; d_gene: NA; CDR3aa: CASSLGGPTYNEQFF
j_gene: TRBJ2-1; v_gene: TRBV10-3; abundance: NA; d_gene: TRBD2; CDR3aa: CAISEGRSGGSYNEQFF
j_gene: TRBJ2-2; v_gene: TRBV7-8; abundance: NA; d_gene: TRBD2; CDR3aa: CASSRTSGNTGELFF
j_gene: TRBJ2-2; v_gene: TRBV9; abundance: NA; d_gene: TRBD1; CDR3aa: CASSRQGIGELFF
j_gene: TRBJ2-1; v_gene: TRBV12-3/TRBV12-4; abundance: NA; d_gene: TRBD2; CDR3aa: CAGGTSLNEQFF
j_gene: TRBJ1-1; v_gene: TRBV3-1/TRBV3-2; abundance: NA; d_gene: NA; CDR3aa: CASSQGAVMNTEAFF
j_gene: TRBJ1-5; v_gene: TRBV27; abundance: NA; d_gene: NA; CDR3aa: CASRSGAGALGPQHF
j_gene: TRBJ1-3; v_gene: TRBV18; abundance: NA; d_gene: NA; CDR3aa: CASSPGTNSGNTIYF
j_gene: TRBJ2-7; v_gene: TRBV9; abundance: NA; d_gene: NA; CDR3aa: CASSRAVRGEQYF
j_gene: TRBJ2-7; v_gene: TRBV11-2; abundance: NA; d_gene: TRBD2; CDR3aa: CASSLGASGINEQYF
j_gene: TRBJ1-2; v_gene: TRBV5-1; abundance: NA; d_gene: NA; CDR3aa: CASSRDIGNYGYTF
j_gene: TRBJ2-7; v_gene: TRBV9; abundance: few; d_gene: NA; CDR3aa: CASSVEGPPGEQYF
j_gene: TRBJ1-2; v_gene: TRBV6-2/TRBV6-3; abundance: once; d_gene: NA; CDR3aa: CASSYSSGYTF
j_gene: TRBJ2-3; v_gene: TRBV6-5; abundance: NA; d_gene: NA; CDR3aa: CASSRSGQTTDTQYF
j_gene: TRBJ1-2; v_gene: TRBV7-2; abundance: NA; d_gene: NA; CDR3aa: CASSPGADYGYTF
j_gene: TRBJ2-1; v_gene: TRBV5-6; abundance: NA; d_gene: NA; CDR3aa: CASSLEYSSYNEQFF
j_gene: TRBJ1-1; v_gene: TRBV6-5; abundance: NA; d_gene: TRBD1; CDR3aa: CASSTGTGQTEAFF